One sample yielded the 28 T cell receptor beta chains listed below, sequenced in a study of OX40 agonist ivuxolimab in advanced cancers. The method was immunoSEQ multiplex PCR; TCRdb's version includes in-frame clones alone and lacks a portion of them. The repertoire holds about 73,000 clones, with approximately 79% as singletons. The material sequenced was CD4+ or CD8+ T cells sorted from blood, taken in a trial of the OX40 agonist ivuxolimab. These receptors were obtained from an adult with an advanced solid tumor such as melanoma, head and neck, liver or kidney cancer.

The chain joins TRBV30 to TRBJ1-2, with D maybe TRBD1 (5 bases). Between the trimmed V and J ends, which lost 2 bases and 7 bases, there was a span of 14 bases. This CDR3 region has 13 residues. Germline CDR1 and CDR2: GTSNPN and SVGIG (reference sequence). CDR3 sequence: CAWSSRGFGGYTF. CDR3 bases: TGTGCCTGGAGTTCCCGGGGGTTTGGTGGCTACACCTTC. The whole variable domain, filled in from reference TRBV30 and TRBJ1-2, reads SQTIHQWPATLVQPVGSPLSLECTVEGTSNPNLYWYRQAAGRGLQLLFYSVGIGQISSEVPQNLSASRPQDRQFILSSKKLLLSDSGFYLCAWSSRGFGGYTFGSGTRLTVV.

In nucleotides, the CDR3 is TGTGCCAGCTCACCATGGGGGAATCAGCCCCAGCATTTT. Translating gives CASSPWGNQPQHF. This chain joins TRBV18 and TRBJ1-5; weak D call: TRBD1 (5 bases). Germline V gene lookup returns CDR1 KGHSH and CDR2 LQKENI. The CDR3 contains 13 residues. Trimming took off 2 bases at V and 4 bases at J, with 6 bases between the two ends.

A few counts support this clone. The V gene is TRBV12-5, the J gene TRBJ2-3; D may correspond to TRBD1 or TRBD2 (5 bases each). This CDR3 has 18 residues. Deletions cut 5 bases from V and 5 bases from J, with 26 bases between. The germline V gene encodes CDR1 LGHNT and CDR2 FRNRAP. DNA for the CDR3: TGTGCTAGTGGTCCCGACCAACCCGGGACCGCAGCTCTAGATACGCAGTATTTT. This codes for CASGPDQPGTAALDTQYF.

V gene TRBV14 combines with J gene TRBJ1-2; 12 bases map to TRBD1. Germline V gene lookup returns CDR1 SGHDN and CDR2 FVKESK. There are 17 residues in the CDR3. V was clipped by 2 bases and J by 7 bases; unmatched bases: 11. The CDR3 spells CASSQLGTGGAVGGYTF. The CDR3 DNA sequence: TGTGCCAGCAGCCAACTCGGGACAGGGGGCGCAGTAGGTGGCTACACCTTC. The full variable domain, with the rest looked up from reference TRBV14 and TRBJ1-2, is EAGVTQFPSHSVIEKGQTVTLRCDPISGHDNLYWYRRVMGKEIKFLLHFVKESKQDESGMPNNRFLAERTGGTYSTLKVQPAELEDSGVYFCASSQLGTGGAVGGYTFGSGTRLTVV.

The chain links TRBV6-5 to TRBJ2-1; the D gene is possibly TRBD2 (5 bases). Germline CDR1 is MNHEY and CDR2 is SVGAGI. The V gene lost 0 bases and the J gene lost 4 bases, with 10 bases spanning the gap. CDR3 length equals 15 residues. CDR3 sequence: CASSYSRVLYNEQFF. In DNA form, the CDR3 reads TGTGCCAGCAGTTACTCGAGGGTACTGTACAATGAGCAGTTCTTC.

The V gene is TRBV7-2, the J gene TRBJ2-1; D not resolved. The CDR3 extends over 15 amino acids. Trimming stripped 7 bases from V and 4 bases from J, with 17 bases between. Germline CDR1 is SGHTA and CDR2 is FQGNSA. The CDR3 region is CASIQNSGEYNEQFF. For the CDR3, the DNA is TGTGCCAGCATCCAGAACTCGGGCGAGTACAATGAGCAGTTCTTC.

DNA of the CDR3: TGCGCCAGCAGCCAAGGTAGGTCCGCTGCCTACAATGAGCAGTTCTTC. The encoded protein is CASSQGRSAAYNEQFF. The chain has TRBV4-3 and TRBJ2-1; D gene ambiguous. The V gene's germline CDR1 is LGHNA and CDR2 YSLEER. Between the trimmed V and J ends, which lost 1 base and 2 bases, there was a span of 12 bases. The CDR3 totals 16 residues.

The chain recombines TRBV12-5 with TRBJ1-3; no reliable D call. This CDR3 comprises 12 residues. The germline V and J ends were trimmed by 4 bases and 9 bases, with 10 bases remaining between them. Germline CDR1 reads LGHNT; CDR2 reads FRNRAP. Here the CDR3 reads CASGSRDGTIYF. The CDR3 DNA follows: TGTGCTAGTGGTTCCCGGGATGGCACCATATATTTT.

The chain employs TRBV5-1 and TRBJ2-7; perhaps TRBD1 as D (5 bases). Trimming pared 2 bases from V and 3 bases from J, leaving 9 bases between. The CDR3 totals 13 residues. Germline lookup yields CDR1 SGHRS and CDR2 YFSETQ. In DNA form, the CDR3 reads TGCGCCAGCAGCTTTTCACAGGACTACGAGCAGTACTTC. This translates into CASSFSQDYEQYF.

This chain uses TRBV9 with TRBJ1-2, with 10 bases aligning to TRBD1. The CDR3 contains 16 residues. CDR1 and CDR2 from the germline V gene are SGDLS and YYNGEE. V lost 2 bases and J lost 7; bases outside the gene matches: 11. CDR3 sequence reads: CASSVDPTGGHGGYTF. The DNA of the CDR3 is TGTGCCAGCAGCGTTGACCCGACAGGGGGCCACGGTGGCTACACCTTC.

This clone appeared a few times. The genes are TRBV30 and TRBJ1-1; TRBD1 is a possible D gene (6 bases). The CDR3 is 12 residues long. Trimming shortened V by 4 bases and J by 3 bases, and 9 bases separated the two germline ends. Germline loops: CDR1 GTSNPN, CDR2 SVGIG (reference sequence). The chain's CDR3 is CAWTGADTEAFF. In DNA, the CDR3 is TGTGCCTGGACAGGGGCAGACACTGAAGCTTTCTTT.

Worth noting for this clone: Other DNA sequences in the same sample also yield this CDR3. This chain connects TRBV4-1 to TRBJ2-3; 9 bases match TRBD1. The length of the CDR3 is 17 residues. The V and J ends lost 4 bases and 4 bases, in that order; junction bases with no gene match: 12. Germline V lookup: CDR1 MGHRA, CDR2 YSYEKL. CDR3 in amino acids: CASSPRPGTGMADTQYF. The CDR3 DNA reads TGCGCCAGCAGCCCCCGTCCCGGGACAGGGATGGCAGATACGCAGTATTTT.

The V gene is TRBV7-2, the J gene TRBJ1-5; D unclear. Trimming stripped 4 bases from V and 5 bases from J, with 9 bases between. The CDR3 runs 13 residues. Germline V lookup: CDR1 SGHTA, CDR2 FQGNSA. Written as DNA, the CDR3 is TGTGCCAGCAGCTCCTGGACGGATCAGCCCCAGCATTTT. Translated, it gives CASSSWTDQPQHF.

The chain couples TRBV6-5 to TRBJ2-7, with D possibly matching TRBD2 (5 bases). Germline V gives CDR1 MNHEY, CDR2 SVGAGI. CDR3 length: 11 residues. V shed 7 bases and J shed 5 bases, with 9 bases lying between them. CDR3 nucleotide sequence: TGTGCCAGCACCGCGGGCGACGAGCAGTACTTC. Its translation: CASTAGDEQYF.

This chain uses TRBV9 with TRBJ1-4, with TRBD1 matching over 12 bases. From germline, CDR1 is SGDLS and CDR2 YYNGEE. This CDR3 region has 17 residues. Losses at the gene ends were 3 bases for V and 8 bases for J; bases not matched to a gene: 11. CDR3: CASSEGQGAGFSEKLFF. DNA for the CDR3: TGTGCCAGCAGCGAGGGACAGGGGGCAGGTTTTAGCGAAAAACTGTTTTTT.

This clone has only a few counts. This chain joins TRBV25-1 and TRBJ2-1; perhaps TRBD1 as D (9 bases). V was clipped by 5 bases and J by 7 bases, with 21 bases between them. This CDR3 has 16 residues. The germline gives CDR1 MGHDK, CDR2 SYGVNS. The CDR3 region has the DNA TGTGCCAGCAGTCCTCGGGGGGGGACAGGGCAGAATGAGCAGTTCTTC. Encoded protein: CASSPRGGTGQNEQFF.

This clone was detected only a few times. The rearrangement joins TRBV5-6 to TRBJ1-5, with 7 nucleotides matching TRBD1. CDR1 is SGHDT and CDR2 is YYEEEE in the germline V gene. There are 14 residues in the CDR3. After removal of 4 bases from V and 5 bases from J, the junction contained 6 bases not matched to a gene. Here the CDR3 DNA reads TGTGCCAGCAGCCCGAGGACAGGCCATCAGCCCCAGCATTTT. Translated, it gives CASSPRTGHQPQHF.

The J gene is TRBJ1-4, the V gene TRBV7-2; D is unresolved. The V gene lost 4 bases and the J gene lost 8 bases, with 17 bases spanning the gap. This CDR3 has 15 residues. Germline V gene sequence: CDR1 SGHTA, CDR2 FQGNSA. As DNA, the CDR3 is TGTGCCAGCAGCTATAGGACGGAGTCCAGGGAAAAACTGTTTTTT. Translated, it gives CASSYRTESREKLFF.

V gene TRBV5-4 combines with J gene TRBJ1-2; D gene ambiguous. V lost 0 bases and J 2 bases, leaving 8 bases between the germline ends. Germline CDR1 reads SGHNT; CDR2 reads YYREEE (reference sequence). The CDR3 totals 14 residues. The CDR3 loop is CASSLAEENYGYTF. CDR3 bases: TGTGCCAGCAGCTTGGCCGAGGAGAACTATGGCTACACCTTC.

This chain uses TRBV6-5 with TRBJ1-6, with a possible D match to TRBD1 (6 bases). V gave up 6 bases and J gave up 7 bases, with 13 bases separating them. Germline V gene data show CDR1 as MNHEY and CDR2 as SVGAGI. This CDR3 is built from 14 residues. The CDR3 sequence is CASSPGQLNSPLHF. The CDR3, as DNA: TGTGCCAGCAGCCCGGGACAACTCAATTCACCCCTCCACTTT.

The V and J genes are TRBV19 and TRBJ2-7; the D is unclear. Trimming removed 3 bases from V and 6 bases from J, with 18 bases in between. Germline V gene data show CDR1 as LNHDA and CDR2 as SQIVND (reference sequence). The CDR3 is made up of 15 amino acids. CDR3 nucleotide sequence: TGTGCCAGTAGTATTGATTCGACCGCAGCTAGCGAGCAGTACTTC. It yields the protein CASSIDSTAASEQYF.

V usage is TRBV6-6 and J usage is TRBJ1-1; no clear D gene. CDR1 MNHNY and CDR2 SVGAGI come from the germline V gene (reference sequence). The V and J ends lost 4 bases and 4 bases respectively, with 13 bases between them. This CDR3 contains 14 residues. The CDR3 spells CASSSAQWGTEAFF. CDR3 nucleotide sequence: TGTGCCAGCAGTTCTGCCCAATGGGGCACTGAAGCTTTCTTT.

V gene TRBV18 combines with J gene TRBJ2-7; D ambiguous. Germline V gene sequence: CDR1 KGHSH, CDR2 LQKENI. The CDR3 length is 14 residues. The V gene lost 4 bases and the J gene lost 2 bases, with 12 bases spanning the gap. In nucleotides, the CDR3 is TGTGCCAGCTCACTACTCGGGCTTCCCTACGAGCAGTACTTC. Its protein product is CASSLLGLPYEQYF.

The gene calls are TRBV9 and TRBJ2-7; a weak D match, TRBD2 (6 bases). The CDR3 is 13 residues long. CDR1 is SGDLS and CDR2 is YYNGEE in the germline V gene. The V and J ends lost 3 bases and 6 bases respectively, with 13 bases between them. The CDR3 nucleotides read TGTGCCAGCAGCGGAGAGCGGGCTAGCGAGCAGTACTTC. This gives the protein CASSGERASEQYF.

This sequence joins TRBV9 and TRBJ2-3, with a tentative D call TRBD2 (6 bases). Germline V gene lookup returns CDR1 SGDLS and CDR2 YYNGEE. V lost 4 bases and J 1 base, leaving 22 bases between the germline ends. This CDR3 contains 18 residues. The DNA for the CDR3 is TGTGCCAGCAGCTCCAGACCGGGGGTGCTCCCGGGCACAGATACGCAGTATTTT. Translated, it gives CASSSRPGVLPGTDTQYF.

This clone was seen once. This chain links TRBV11-1 with TRBJ2-7; D tentatively reads TRBD1 or TRBD2 (6 bases each). Trimming took 2 bases from V and 2 from J, leaving 13 bases between them. This CDR3 has 15 amino acids. Germline CDR1 reads SGHAT; CDR2 reads FQDESV (reference sequence). The CDR3 DNA sequence: TGTGCCAGCAGCTTAAAGTGGGGGGCCACCTACGAGCAGTACTTC. Its translation: CASSLKWGATYEQYF.

This clone came up a few times. The chain combines TRBV28 with TRBJ2-1; 8 bases are a match to TRBD2. V dropped 5 bases and J dropped 0; count of bases not matched to a gene: 3. This CDR3 has 15 residues. Germline V gene data show CDR1 as MDHEN and CDR2 as SYDVKM. CDR3 coding DNA: TGTGCCAGCAGTCCACTAGCGGACTCCTACAATGAGCAGTTCTTC. Translating it yields CASSPLADSYNEQFF.

This chain joins TRBV30 and TRBJ2-3; D is unresolved. CDR3 length: 12 residues. The V gene's germline CDR1 is GTSNPN and CDR2 SVGIG (reference sequence). Trimming removed 4 bases at V and 12 bases at J, with 17 bases between. The CDR3: CAWKQLLTQQYF. DNA of the CDR3: TGTGCCTGGAAGCAATTACTGACCCAACAGTATTTT.